This T cell receptor (beta chain) was sequenced for a study of blood T cell repertoires in COVID-19. V was clipped by 6 bases and J by 4 bases; unmatched bases: 15. The CDR3 is 17 residues long. Germline V gene sequence: CDR1 WNHNN, CDR2 SYGVQD (reference sequence). The Seattle site enrolled patients during active infection and followed them longitudinally. Sequenced by immunoSEQ multiplex PCR; TCRdb stores in-frame clones only, minus some. The table records under 200,000 clones, about four fifths of them present only once. This chain joins TRBV10-1 and TRBJ2-5; 9 bases agree with TRBD1. Sequencing was carried out using peripheral blood. This TCR was recovered from a woman aged 60 to 75 with COVID-19, enrolled during active disease. DNA of the CDR3: TGCGCCAGCAGCCAGCTTTTCCCGGGACAGGGAGTAGAGACCCAGTACTTC. It translates to CASSQLFPGQGVETQYF.